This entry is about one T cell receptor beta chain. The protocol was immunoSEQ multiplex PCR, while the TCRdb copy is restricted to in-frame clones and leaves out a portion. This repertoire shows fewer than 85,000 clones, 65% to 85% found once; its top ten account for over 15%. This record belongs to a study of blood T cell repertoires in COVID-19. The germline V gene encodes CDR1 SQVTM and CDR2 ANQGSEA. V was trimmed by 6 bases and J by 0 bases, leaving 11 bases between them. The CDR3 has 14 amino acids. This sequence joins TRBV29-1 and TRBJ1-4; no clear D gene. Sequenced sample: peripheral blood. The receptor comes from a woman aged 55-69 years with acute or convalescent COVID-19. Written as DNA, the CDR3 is TGCAGCGTCGAACGGGTAGCAACTAATGAAAAACTGTTTTTT. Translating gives CSVERVATNEKLFF.